The 18 T cell receptor beta chains reported below all come from one sample, sequenced in a study of patients and donors after allogeneic stem cell transplantation (dated by TCRdb to 2020 to 2022). Receptor amplification or capture employed RT-PCR. Sequencing took place on a NextSeq 550. In-frame beta chains were kept once TCRdb had trimmed the public reads at Q25 with fastp and called clones with MiXCR. CDR3 protein duplicates are merged, each entry listing the most common genes and DNA. The sample includes fewer than 500,000 distinct CDR3 sequences, with approximately 16% observed a single time. Clones ranked in the top ten supply less than 9.5% of the sample. The sequenced sample was blood, either unsorted or a sorted T cell fraction (not recorded which). The receptors were sampled from a human donor who was either an allogeneic HSCT recipient or a stem cell or donor lymphocyte infusion donor (not recorded which). It is not recorded whose cells these are; they may come from a transplant donor.

This clonotype came up many times. The rearrangement uses TRBV5-5 and TRBJ2-2; possibly TRBD1 for D (5 bases). The V gene lost 4 bases and the J gene lost 2 bases, with 9 bases spanning the gap. CDR1 is SGHKS and CDR2 is YYEKEE in the germline V gene (reference sequence). There are 14 residues in the CDR3. CDR3 residues: CASSPDTNTGELFF. As DNA, the CDR3 is TGTGCCAGCAGCCCGGACACTAACACCGGGGAGCTGTTTTTT.

This clonotype has just a few counts. The gene calls are TRBV7-9 and TRBJ1-4; possible D gene TRBD1, 5 bases. The length of the CDR3 is 12 residues. Trimming took 4 bases from V and 14 from J, leaving 14 bases between them. Germline CDR1 and CDR2: SEHNR and FQNEAQ (reference sequence). The CDR3 DNA is TGTGCCAGCAGCTCAAAGGGGTCTCACCTGTTTTTT. Protein sequence: CASSSKGSHLFF.

The chain carries TRBV20-1 and TRBJ1-5; D is undetermined. Germline loops: CDR1 DFQATT, CDR2 SNEGSKA (reference sequence). Trimming pared 1 base from V and 7 bases from J, leaving 8 bases between. The CDR3 is 12 residues long. The CDR3: CSARVGLQPQHF. The CDR3 bases are TGCAGTGCTAGAGTGGGATTGCAGCCCCAGCATTTT.

This clonotype was observed a few times. The CDR3 nucleotides read TGCGCCAGCAGCTCGTGGGGCCAGACTAACCAGTACTTC. The encoded protein is CASSSWGQTNQYF. The chain uses TRBV5-1 and TRBJ2-5; either TRBD1 or TRBD2 may fit D (5 bases each). Trimming shortened V by 3 bases and J by 10 bases, and 16 bases separated the two germline ends. CDR1 and CDR2 (germline): SGHRS, YFSETQ. The CDR3 runs 13 residues.

The table lists this clonotype with a few counts. The J gene is TRBJ1-4, the V gene TRBV4-3, with 7 bases lining up with TRBD1. Germline CDR1 LGHNA, CDR2 YSLEER. V was clipped by 0 bases and J by 8 bases; unmatched bases: 9. The CDR3 consists of 16 residues. The CDR3 DNA follows: TGCGCCAGCAGCCAAGATGAGGTAGGGGGCGACGAAAAACTGTTTTTT. Translated: CASSQDEVGGDEKLFF.

The chain recombines TRBV20-1 with TRBJ2-1; D may be TRBD1 or TRBD2 (5 bases each). The CDR3 extends over 16 amino acids. V lost 0 bases to trimming and J lost 7 bases, with 19 bases between them. Germline V gene data show CDR1 as DFQATT and CDR2 as SNEGSKA (reference sequence). The CDR3 sequence is CSARDRGLGVANEQFF. CDR3 nucleotide sequence: TGCAGTGCTAGAGATCGGGGCCTAGGAGTGGCGAATGAGCAGTTCTTC.

The chain recombines TRBV2 with TRBJ1-6, with a tentative D call TRBD1 (5 bases). Trimming left V 7 bases short and J 5 bases short, with 12 bases between. Germline CDR1 is SNHLY and CDR2 is FYNNEI. The CDR3 covers 14 residues. The chain's CDR3 is CASKRQGHNSPLHF. The CDR3 DNA reads TGTGCCAGCAAAAGGCAGGGTCATAATTCACCCCTCCACTTT.

V and J are TRBV7-3 and TRBJ2-7, with 8 bases matching TRBD2. The V segment lost 5 bases and the J segment 4 bases; nucleotides outside the gene matches: 10. Per the germline V gene, CDR1 is SGHTA and CDR2 is FQGTGA. The CDR3 has 15 amino acids. CDR3 amino acids: CASSLAPGGFYEQYF. In nucleotides, the CDR3 is TGTGCCAGCAGCCTCGCCCCGGGGGGGTTTTACGAGCAGTACTTC.

CDR3 in amino acids: CASSRQGGKLFF. The CDR3 bases are TGTGCCAGCAGTCGACAGGGGGGAAAACTGTTTTTT. V gene TRBV6-1 combines with J gene TRBJ1-4; 9 bases fit TRBD1. Germline CDR1 reads MNHNS; CDR2 reads SASEGT. J lost 10 bases, V lost 5 bases, and 2 bases had no gene match. This CDR3 is 12 amino acids long.

The table lists this clonotype with a few counts. V is TRBV3-1 and J is TRBJ1-6; D is uncertain. The CDR3 sequence is 16 residues long. V was clipped by 0 bases and J by 1 base, with 7 bases between them. Germline-derived CDR1 and CDR2 are LGHDT and YNNKEL (reference sequence). In DNA form, the CDR3 reads TGTGCCAGCAGCCAAGAATTGGTATCCTATAATTCACCCCTCCACTTT. It specifies CASSQELVSYNSPLHF.

This clonotype has a count of ten or more. The chain combines TRBV4-1 with TRBJ1-5; no firm D call. This CDR3 comprises 16 residues. The V end lost 1 base, the J end lost 0 bases, and 10 bases lay between the germline ends. Germline V CDR1 and CDR2: MGHRA, YSYEKL. As DNA, the CDR3 is TGCGCCAGCAGCCAAGGAACGGGCCATAGCAATCAGCCCCAGCATTTT. Amino acids: CASSQGTGHSNQPQHF.

This sequence joins TRBV7-9 and TRBJ2-1; D is perhaps TRBD2 (5 bases). Per germline, CDR1 SEHNR and CDR2 FQNEAQ (reference sequence). With 0 bases removed from V and 2 bases from J, the gap between germline ends came to 14 bases. The CDR3 loop spans 17 amino acids. The CDR3, as DNA: TGTGCCAGCAGCTTAGCAGCCCACCGAGGGACCTACAATGAGCAGTTCTTC. This encodes CASSLAAHRGTYNEQFF.

This clonotype was counted between two and nine times. The chain links TRBV28 to TRBJ2-1; TRBD2 matches at 12 bases. Germline V lookup: CDR1 MDHEN, CDR2 SYDVKM. CDR3 length equals 14 residues. Losses at the gene ends were 10 bases for V and 1 base for J; bases not matched to a gene: 2. The CDR3 protein is CATTSGGSYNEQFF. The DNA of the CDR3 is TGTGCCACGACTAGCGGGGGTTCCTACAATGAGCAGTTCTTC.

This sequence joins TRBV2 and TRBJ2-5; 9 nucleotides align to TRBD2. The germline V gene has CDR1 SNHLY and CDR2 FYNNEI. The CDR3 sequence is 15 residues long. The V and J ends lost 5 bases and 1 base, in that order; junction bases with no gene match: 5. The CDR3 bases are TGTGCCAGCAGTATAGCGGGGGCCATCCAAGAGACCCAGTACTTC. This codes for CASSIAGAIQETQYF. Full variable domain (rest looked up from reference TRBV2 and TRBJ2-5): EPEVTQTPSHQVTQMGQEVILRCVPISNHLYFYWYRQILGQKVEFLVSFYNNEISEKSEIFDDQFSVERPDGSNFTLKIRSTKLEDSAMYFCASSIAGAIQETQYFGPGTRLLVL.

This clonotype has more than one count but fewer than ten. This chain joins TRBV4-1 and TRBJ2-7, with TRBD1 matching 9 bases. There are 15 residues in the CDR3. V lost 3 bases, J lost 3 bases, and 6 bases stayed unmatched. Germline loops: CDR1 MGHRA, CDR2 YSYEKL. The DNA for the CDR3 is TGCGCCAGCAGCCATCCCGGGACAGGGCACTACGAGCAGTACTTC. Encoded protein: CASSHPGTGHYEQYF.

This sequence joins TRBV20-1 and TRBJ2-3; TRBD2 agrees at 10 bases. The germline V gene encodes CDR1 DFQATT and CDR2 SNEGSKA (reference sequence). The J segment lost 2 bases and the V segment lost 6 bases, leaving 11 bases of the junction unmatched. The CDR3 loop spans 16 amino acids. This CDR3 reads CSAPRPGLATTDTQYF. The CDR3 region has the DNA TGCAGTGCCCCTAGACCGGGACTAGCGACCACAGATACGCAGTATTTT.

This clonotype was detected only a few times. This chain joins TRBV24-1 and TRBJ2-1; D is tentatively TRBD1 or TRBD2 (5 bases each). The CDR3 runs to 15 residues. V was pared by 4 bases and J by 5 bases, with 14 bases between. Germline CDR1 is KGHDR and CDR2 is SFDVKD. CDR3 DNA sequence: TGTGCCACCAGTGAGCCGGGACGGCGGGACAATGAGCAGTTCTTC. It is translated as CATSEPGRRDNEQFF.

This clonotype was counted only a few times. The genes are TRBV5-1 and TRBJ2-7, with a possible D match to TRBD2 (6 bases). The CDR3 covers 15 residues. Trimming cost V 4 bases and J 1 base, with 15 bases left between them. Germline loops: CDR1 SGHRS, CDR2 YFSETQ. CDR3 sequence reads: CASSENLALSYEQYF. The CDR3 DNA is TGCGCCAGCAGCGAGAATCTAGCGCTGTCCTACGAGCAGTACTTC.